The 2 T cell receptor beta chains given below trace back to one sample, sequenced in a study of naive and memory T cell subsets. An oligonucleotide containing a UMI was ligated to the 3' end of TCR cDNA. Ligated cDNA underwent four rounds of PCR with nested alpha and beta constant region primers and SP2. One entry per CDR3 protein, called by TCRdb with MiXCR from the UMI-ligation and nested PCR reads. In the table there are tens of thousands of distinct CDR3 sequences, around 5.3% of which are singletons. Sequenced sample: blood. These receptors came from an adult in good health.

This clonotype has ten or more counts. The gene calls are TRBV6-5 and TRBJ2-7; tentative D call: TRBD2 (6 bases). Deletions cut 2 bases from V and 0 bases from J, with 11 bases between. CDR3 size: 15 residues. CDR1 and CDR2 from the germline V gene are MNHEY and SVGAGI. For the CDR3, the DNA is TGTGCCAGCAGTTACGGCGGGGAGGTCTCCTACGAGCAGTACTTC. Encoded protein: CASSYGGEVSYEQYF.

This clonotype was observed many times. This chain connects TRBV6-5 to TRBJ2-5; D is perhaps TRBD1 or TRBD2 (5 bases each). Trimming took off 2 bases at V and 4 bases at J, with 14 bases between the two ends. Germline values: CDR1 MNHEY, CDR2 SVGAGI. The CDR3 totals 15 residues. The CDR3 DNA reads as TGTGCCAGCAGTTACAAGAGGGGTGGACGAGAGACCCAGTACTTC. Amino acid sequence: CASSYKRGGRETQYF.